This T cell receptor (beta chain) was recorded in a study of regulatory T cells in long-lasting Graves disease. Study outcomes and limitations: Persistent disease favored TRBV28, TRBJ1-2 and TRBJ2-5.

The authors built TCR beta libraries using iRepertoire HTBI primers and Arm-PCR of CDR3 regions. Via MiXCR, TCRdb re-called the multiplex PCR reads, giving one row per CDR3 protein. The sample contains more than 450,000 distinct CDR3 sequences, around 13% of which appear only once. Indicated time point: newly diagnosed GD, antithyroid drugs for less than 3 months. PBMCs were the source of the RNA used for TCR sequencing. The table lists this clonotype with many counts. The antigen remains undetermined. Germline lookup yields CDR1 MDHEN and CDR2 SYDVKM. Between the trimmed V and J ends, which lost 3 bases and 4 bases, there was a span of 3 bases. The CDR3 extends over 11 amino acids. This same sample was also taken into another study, of T cells in Graves' hyperthyroidism and ophthalmopathy. This second study notes: Patients counted as stable if ophthalmopathy did not develop within 18 months.

The gene calls are TRBV28 and TRBJ1-1, with no clear D. Sample: peripheral blood mononuclear cells (PBMCs), taken at new diagnosis, from a patient treated with antithyroid drugs. The sequence came from a woman aged 25-40 years with Graves disease. CDR3 nucleotides: TGTGCCAGCAGTTTGCGCACTGAAGCTTTCTTT. Protein: CASSLRTEAFF.